This is a list of T cell receptor beta chains from one sample in a study of control samples from healthy donors and cancer patients. The method was immunoSEQ multiplex PCR; TCRdb's version includes in-frame clones alone and lacks a portion of them. The sample gives roughly 88,000 clones, roughly 90% of which show up once; 0.92% is in the top ten. Sequencing input: blood. The source of these receptors is a woman in her 30s in good health. CDR3s include the opening cysteine and the closing phenylalanine or tryptophan. The D gene is left open where the match is weak. Clone size is given for some rows only: seen once, a few or many times, or a class if the clone is expanded.

D gene: -; J gene: TRBJ1-5; V gene: TRBV15; clone size: -; CDR3 protein: CATSRAREQPQHF; CDR3 DNA: TGTGCCACCAGCAGAGCTCGGGAGCAGCCCCAGCATTTT
D gene: -; J gene: TRBJ2-7; V gene: TRBV28; clone size: -; CDR3 protein: CASSFRVPYEQYF; CDR3 DNA: TGTGCCAGCAGTTTCAGGGTCCCCTACGAGCAGTACTTC
D gene: -; J gene: TRBJ1-3; V gene: TRBV28; clone size: -; CDR3 protein: CASSFLGAIGNTIYF; CDR3 DNA: TGTGCCAGCAGTTTCTTGGGGGCAATTGGAAACACCATATATTTT
D gene: TRBD1; J gene: TRBJ1-4; V gene: TRBV19; clone size: -; CDR3 protein: CASRRTGGRNEKLFF; CDR3 DNA: TGTGCCAGTAGGCGGACAGGGGGACGTAATGAAAAACTGTTTTTT
D gene: TRBD1; J gene: TRBJ2-5; V gene: TRBV12-3/TRBV12-4; clone size: -; CDR3 protein: CASRGTGFETQYF; CDR3 DNA: TGTGCCAGCAGGGGGACAGGGTTCGAGACCCAGTACTTC
D gene: -; J gene: TRBJ1-6; V gene: TRBV5-1; clone size: -; CDR3 protein: CASSLRSTRDSYNSPLHF; CDR3 DNA: TGCGCCAGCAGCCTCCGGTCAACGAGGGACTCCTATAATTCACCCCTCCACTTT
D gene: -; J gene: TRBJ2-1; V gene: TRBV5-1; clone size: -; CDR3 protein: CASSLVGLGGSSYNEQFF; CDR3 DNA: TGCGCCAGCAGCTTGGTGGGACTCGGCGGAAGCTCCTACAATGAGCAGTTCTTC
D gene: TRBD2; J gene: TRBJ2-5; V gene: TRBV4-2; clone size: -; CDR3 protein: CASSQASGLAGTQETQYF; CDR3 DNA: TGTGCCAGCAGCCAAGCTTCGGGACTAGCGGGCACTCAAGAGACCCAGTACTTC
D gene: -; J gene: TRBJ1-5; V gene: TRBV19; clone size: -; CDR3 protein: CASSMIKGENQPQHF; CDR3 DNA: TGTGCCAGTAGTATGATCAAAGGCGAAAATCAGCCCCAGCATTTT
D gene: TRBD2; J gene: TRBJ2-7; V gene: TRBV7-2; clone size: -; CDR3 protein: CASKVPRGDLEQYF; CDR3 DNA: TGTGCCAGCAAGGTGCCCCGGGGGGATTTGGAGCAGTACTTC
D gene: -; J gene: TRBJ2-2; V gene: TRBV9; clone size: -; CDR3 protein: CASRASRGNTGELFF; CDR3 DNA: TGTGCCAGCAGAGCCAGTAGGGGGAACACCGGGGAGCTGTTTTTT
D gene: -; J gene: TRBJ2-5; V gene: TRBV3-1/TRBV3-2; clone size: -; CDR3 protein: CASSRGETQYF; CDR3 DNA: TGTGCCAGCAGCCGTGGAGAGACCCAGTACTTC
D gene: -; J gene: TRBJ2-5; V gene: TRBV5-6; clone size: -; CDR3 protein: CASSLPAGGKETQYF; CDR3 DNA: TGTGCCAGCAGCCTCCCCGCAGGAGGTAAAGAGACCCAGTACTTC
D gene: TRBD1; J gene: TRBJ1-5; V gene: TRBV6-6; clone size: -; CDR3 protein: CASTEEGAVNQPQHF; CDR3 DNA: TGTGCCAGCACCGAGGAGGGGGCGGTCAATCAGCCCCAGCATTTT
D gene: -; J gene: TRBJ1-1; V gene: TRBV5-1; clone size: -; CDR3 protein: CASSEQGMNTEAFF; CDR3 DNA: TGCGCCAGCTCTGAACAGGGCATGAACACTGAAGCTTTCTTT
D gene: -; J gene: TRBJ2-1; V gene: TRBV10-3; clone size: -; CDR3 protein: CAISEGGRNEQFF; CDR3 DNA: TGTGCCATCAGTGAGGGGGGTCGAAATGAGCAGTTCTTC
D gene: -; J gene: TRBJ2-7; V gene: TRBV5-1; clone size: -; CDR3 protein: CASTDLFGAHEQYF; CDR3 DNA: TGCGCCAGCACCGACCTATTTGGGGCCCACGAGCAGTACTTC
D gene: -; J gene: TRBJ1-2; V gene: TRBV30; clone size: -; CDR3 protein: CAWSDSSGQALVYGYTF; CDR3 DNA: TGTGCCTGGAGTGACTCCTCGGGGCAGGCGCTTGTCTATGGCTACACCTTC
D gene: -; J gene: TRBJ1-3; V gene: TRBV5-4; clone size: -; CDR3 protein: CASSHQGGNTIYF; CDR3 DNA: TGTGCCAGCAGCCATCAGGGGGGAAACACCATATATTTT
D gene: -; J gene: TRBJ1-3; V gene: TRBV29-1; clone size: few; CDR3 protein: CSVEDLGERGSNTIYF; CDR3 DNA: TGCAGCGTTGAAGATTTGGGGGAAAGGGGATCCAACACCATATATTTT
D gene: -; J gene: TRBJ2-7; V gene: TRBV29-1; clone size: -; CDR3 protein: CSVGGLSTGYEQYF; CDR3 DNA: TGCAGCGTTGGGGGGTTATCCACCGGCTACGAGCAGTACTTC
D gene: TRBD1; J gene: TRBJ1-2; V gene: TRBV5-1; clone size: -; CDR3 protein: CASSLDRGYEGYTF; CDR3 DNA: TGCGCCAGCAGCTTGGACAGGGGGTATGAAGGCTACACCTTC
D gene: -; J gene: TRBJ2-1; V gene: TRBV19; clone size: -; CDR3 protein: CASSIEGSSYNEQFF; CDR3 DNA: TGTGCCAGTAGTATAGAGGGGAGCTCCTACAATGAGCAGTTCTTC
D gene: -; J gene: TRBJ1-2; V gene: TRBV11-2; clone size: -; CDR3 protein: CASSLQGSNYGYTF; CDR3 DNA: TGTGCCAGCAGCTTACAGGGGTCTAACTATGGCTACACCTTC
D gene: TRBD1; J gene: TRBJ2-7; V gene: TRBV2; clone size: -; CDR3 protein: CASQGVGQGYEQYF; CDR3 DNA: TGTGCCAGCCAGGGTGTGGGACAGGGCTACGAGCAGTACTTC
D gene: TRBD2; J gene: TRBJ2-1; V gene: TRBV29-1; clone size: once; CDR3 protein: CSVGTSGRNEQFF; CDR3 DNA: TGCAGTGTCGGGACTAGCGGGAGAAATGAGCAGTTCTTC
D gene: -; J gene: TRBJ1-6; V gene: TRBV19; clone size: -; CDR3 protein: CASSSLRGESPLHF; CDR3 DNA: TGTGCCAGTAGTTCCCTCCGAGGAGAGTCACCCCTCCACTTT
D gene: TRBD1; J gene: TRBJ1-6; V gene: TRBV27; clone size: -; CDR3 protein: CASSTQGADSPLHF; CDR3 DNA: TGTGCCAGCTCCACACAGGGGGCAGATTCACCCCTCCACTTT
D gene: TRBD1; J gene: TRBJ2-7; V gene: TRBV5-1; clone size: -; CDR3 protein: CASSCAGQGAGEQYF; CDR3 DNA: TGCGCCAGCAGCTGTGCGGGACAGGGGGCGGGGGAGCAGTACTTC
D gene: -; J gene: TRBJ2-1; V gene: TRBV18; clone size: once; CDR3 protein: CASSALYNEQFF; CDR3 DNA: TGTGCCAGCTCAGCCCTTTACAATGAGCAGTTCTTC